This is a list of T cell receptor beta chains from one sample in a study of memory CD4+ T cells and cytomegalovirus serostatus. Method: immunoSEQ multiplex PCR; TCRdb's copy keeps in-frame clones and lacks some. This sample has 35,000 to 55,000 clones, with roughly 78% found just once. The sample comprised memory CD4+ T cells from blood. These TCRs come from an adult in good health and CMV-seronegative. CDR3s include the opening cysteine and the closing phenylalanine or tryptophan. A D gene is named only where the DNA matches it firmly. Not every row has a clone size; where given, it reads once, few, many or a size class.

j_call clone_size d_call v_call cdr3_nt cdr3_aa
TRBJ1-6 . TRBD1 TRBV7-2 TGTGCCAGCAGCTCCTCATTCCAGGGGGGGGCTCACGGAAATTCACCCCTCCACTTT CASSSSFQGGAHGNSPLHF
TRBJ2-1 . . TRBV6-5 TGTGCCAGCAGTTACGAGGGGCCAGCTCGCGGGCAGTTCTTC CASSYEGPARGQFF
TRBJ2-7 . TRBD1 TRBV15 TGTGCCACCAGCAGACAGGGGGCACCCTACGAGCAGTACTTC CATSRQGAPYEQYF
TRBJ2-5 medium-sized . TRBV9 TGTGCCAGCAATACCGCGGGGCAACGGAGGGAGACCCAGTACTTC CASNTAGQRRETQYF
TRBJ1-2 . . TRBV7-2 TGTGCCAGCACTCAGAAGGGCCCAGGGAACTATGGCTACACCTTC CASTQKGPGNYGYTF
TRBJ2-5 . TRBD1 TRBV5-1 TGCGCCAGCAGCTTAGGGACAGGTGACGAGACCCAGTACTTC CASSLGTGDETQYF
TRBJ1-1 . . TRBV6-5 TGTGCCAGCAGTTACGCAATAGTCGAATCTGAAGCTTTCTTT CASSYAIVESEAFF
TRBJ1-6 . . TRBV7-2 TGTGCCAGCAGCTTCCTACAGGGAAGCGATTCACCCCTCCACTTT CASSFLQGSDSPLHF
TRBJ1-3 . . TRBV9 TGTGCCAGCAGCCCCCAAACCGGGACTGGAAACACCATATATTTT CASSPQTGTGNTIYF
TRBJ2-3 . TRBD2 TRBV7-7 TGTGCCAGCAGCTTAGACGGGGGGGCCCAGGATACGCAGTATTTT CASSLDGGAQDTQYF
TRBJ1-1 . TRBD1 TRBV5-1 TGCGCCAGAGAGACAGGGGGCTTAGGCACTGAAGCTTTCTTT CARETGGLGTEAFF
TRBJ1-1 . . TRBV29-1 TGCAGCGTTAAGGATTGGGATGGGCAGGATGAAGCTTTCTTT CSVKDWDGQDEAFF
TRBJ1-2 . . TRBV7-3 TGTGCCAGCAGCCCTGGGCCCGGCGGCGGCTACACCTTC CASSPGPGGGYTF
TRBJ1-1 . . TRBV6-6 TGTGCCAGCAGTTATGAAGGAATCATCGGCACTGAAGCTTTCTTT CASSYEGIIGTEAFF
TRBJ2-7 . . TRBV4-1 TGCGCCAGCAGCCGAGCCGGGATAACAGGGCCCTACGAGCAGTACTTC CASSRAGITGPYEQYF
TRBJ1-1 . TRBD1 TRBV7-9 TGTGCCAGCAGCTTAGCCCGGGACAGATACACTGAAGCTTTCTTT CASSLARDRYTEAFF